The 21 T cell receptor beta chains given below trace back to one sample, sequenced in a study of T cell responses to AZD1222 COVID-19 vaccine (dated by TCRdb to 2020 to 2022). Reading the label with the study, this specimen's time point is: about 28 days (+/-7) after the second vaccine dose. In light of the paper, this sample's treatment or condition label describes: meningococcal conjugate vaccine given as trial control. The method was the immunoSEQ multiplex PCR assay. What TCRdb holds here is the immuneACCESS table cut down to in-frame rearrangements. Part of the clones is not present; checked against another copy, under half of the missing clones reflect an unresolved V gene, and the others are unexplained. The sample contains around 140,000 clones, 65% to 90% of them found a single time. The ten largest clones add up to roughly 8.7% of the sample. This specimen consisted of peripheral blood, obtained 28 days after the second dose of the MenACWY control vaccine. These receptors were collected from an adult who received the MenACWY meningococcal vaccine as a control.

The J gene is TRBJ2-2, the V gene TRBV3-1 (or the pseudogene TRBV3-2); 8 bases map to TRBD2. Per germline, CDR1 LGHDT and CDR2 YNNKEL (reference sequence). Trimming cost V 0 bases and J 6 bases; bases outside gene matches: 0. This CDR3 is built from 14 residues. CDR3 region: CASSQDSGAGELFF. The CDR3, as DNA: TGTGCCAGCAGCCAAGATAGCGGGGCCGGGGAGCTGTTTTTT.

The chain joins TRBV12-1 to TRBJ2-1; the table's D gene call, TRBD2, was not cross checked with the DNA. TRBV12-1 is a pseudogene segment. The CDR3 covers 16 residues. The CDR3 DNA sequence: TGTGCCAGCAGCCGAACTAGCGGGGGTCGAAAAAATGAGCAGTTCTTC. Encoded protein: CASSRTSGGRKNEQFF.

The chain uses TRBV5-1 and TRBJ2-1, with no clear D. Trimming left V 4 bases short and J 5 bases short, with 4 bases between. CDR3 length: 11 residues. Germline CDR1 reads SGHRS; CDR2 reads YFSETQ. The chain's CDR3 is CASSVHNEQFF. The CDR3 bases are TGCGCCAGCAGCGTCCACAATGAGCAGTTCTTC.

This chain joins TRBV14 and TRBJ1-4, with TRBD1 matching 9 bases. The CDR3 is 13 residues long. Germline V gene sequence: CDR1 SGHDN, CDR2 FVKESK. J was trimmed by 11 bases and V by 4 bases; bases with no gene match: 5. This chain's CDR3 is CASSLGQGLKLFF. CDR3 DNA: TGTGCCAGCAGCCTAGGACAGGGGTTGAAACTGTTTTTT.

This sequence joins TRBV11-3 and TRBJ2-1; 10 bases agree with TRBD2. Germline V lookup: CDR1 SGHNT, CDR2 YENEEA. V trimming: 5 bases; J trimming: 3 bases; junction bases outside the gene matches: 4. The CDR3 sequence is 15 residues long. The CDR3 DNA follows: TGTGCCAGCAGCGTAAGCGGGAGGGACTACAATGAGCAGTTCTTC. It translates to CASSVSGRDYNEQFF.

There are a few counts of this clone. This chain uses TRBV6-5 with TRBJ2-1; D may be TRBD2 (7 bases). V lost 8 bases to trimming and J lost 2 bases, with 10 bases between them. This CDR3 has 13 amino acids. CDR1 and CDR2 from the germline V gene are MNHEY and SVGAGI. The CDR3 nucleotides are TGTGCCAGCGGGAGGGGGACCTACAATGAGCAGTTCTTC. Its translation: CASGRGTYNEQFF.

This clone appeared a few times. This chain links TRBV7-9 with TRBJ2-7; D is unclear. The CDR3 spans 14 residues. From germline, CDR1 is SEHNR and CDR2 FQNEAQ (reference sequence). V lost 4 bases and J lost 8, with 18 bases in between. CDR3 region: CASSSMATALQQYV. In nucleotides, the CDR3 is TGTGCCAGCAGCTCAATGGCGACGGCGCTTCAGCAGTACGTC.

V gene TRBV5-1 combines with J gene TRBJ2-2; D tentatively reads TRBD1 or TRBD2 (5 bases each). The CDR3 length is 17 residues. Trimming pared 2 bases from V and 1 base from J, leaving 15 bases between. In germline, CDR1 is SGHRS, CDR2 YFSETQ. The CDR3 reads CASSFSVGAGNTGELFF. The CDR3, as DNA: TGCGCCAGCAGCTTTTCGGTCGGGGCCGGGAACACCGGGGAGCTGTTTTTT.

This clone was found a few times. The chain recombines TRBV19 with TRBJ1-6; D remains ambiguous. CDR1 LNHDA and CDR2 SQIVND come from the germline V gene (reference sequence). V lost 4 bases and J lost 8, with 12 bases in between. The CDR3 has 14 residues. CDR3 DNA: TGTGCCAGTAGTAGGGCCCGGGGTGATTCACCCCTCCACTTT. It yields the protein CASSRARGDSPLHF.

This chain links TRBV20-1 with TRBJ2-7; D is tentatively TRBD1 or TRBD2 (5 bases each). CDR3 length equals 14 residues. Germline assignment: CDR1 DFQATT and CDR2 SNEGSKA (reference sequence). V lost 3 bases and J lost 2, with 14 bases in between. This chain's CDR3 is CSASSGGSAYEQYV. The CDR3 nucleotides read TGCAGTGCTAGTAGTGGGGGTTCGGCCTACGAGCAGTACGTC.

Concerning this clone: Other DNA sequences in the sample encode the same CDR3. CDR3 residues: CASRQGASGNTIYF. The CDR3 nucleotides are TGTGCCAGCAGACAGGGGGCGTCTGGAAACACCATATATTTT. The V call is TRBV27, the J call TRBJ1-3; 9 bases align to TRBD1. CDR1 is MNHEY, CDR2 SMNVEV, per germline (reference sequence). The J segment lost 1 base and the V segment lost 6 bases, leaving 1 base of the junction unmatched. This CDR3 is 14 amino acids long.

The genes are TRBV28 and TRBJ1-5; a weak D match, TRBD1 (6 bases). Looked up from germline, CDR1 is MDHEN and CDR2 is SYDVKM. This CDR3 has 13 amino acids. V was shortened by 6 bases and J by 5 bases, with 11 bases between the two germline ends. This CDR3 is CASSRGQHQPQHF. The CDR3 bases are TGTGCCAGCAGCCGGGGGCAACATCAGCCCCAGCATTTT. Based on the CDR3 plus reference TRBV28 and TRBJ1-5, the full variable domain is DVKVTQSSRYLVKRTGEKVFLECVQDMDHENMFWYRQDPGLGLRLIYFSYDVKMKEKGDIPEGYSVSREKKERFSLILESASTNQTSMYLCASSRGQHQPQHFGDGTRLSIL.

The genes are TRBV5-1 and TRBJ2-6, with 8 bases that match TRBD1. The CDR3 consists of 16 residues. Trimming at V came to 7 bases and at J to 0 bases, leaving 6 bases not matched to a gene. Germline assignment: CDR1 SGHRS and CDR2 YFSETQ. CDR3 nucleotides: TGCGCCAGCGGCGGGACAGGCCGCTCTGGGGCCAACGTCCTGACTTTC. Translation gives CASGGTGRSGANVLTF.

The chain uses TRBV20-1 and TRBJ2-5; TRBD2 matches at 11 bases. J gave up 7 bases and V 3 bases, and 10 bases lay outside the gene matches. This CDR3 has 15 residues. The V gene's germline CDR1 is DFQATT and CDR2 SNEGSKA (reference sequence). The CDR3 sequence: CSASRLAGSVGTQYF. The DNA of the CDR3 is TGCAGTGCTAGTAGACTAGCGGGGTCAGTCGGGACCCAGTACTTC.

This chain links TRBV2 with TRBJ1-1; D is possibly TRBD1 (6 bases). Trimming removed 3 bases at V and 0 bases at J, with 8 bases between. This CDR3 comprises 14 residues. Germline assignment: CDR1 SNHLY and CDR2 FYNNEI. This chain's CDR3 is CASSETGVNTEAFF. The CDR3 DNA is TGTGCCAGCAGTGAGACAGGAGTGAACACTGAAGCTTTCTTT.

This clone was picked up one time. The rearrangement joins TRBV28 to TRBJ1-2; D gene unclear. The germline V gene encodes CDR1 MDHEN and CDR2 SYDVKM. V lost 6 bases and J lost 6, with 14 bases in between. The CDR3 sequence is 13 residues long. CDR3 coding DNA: TGTGCCAGCAGACCCGTTGGCGCAAATGGCTACACCTTC. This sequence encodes CASRPVGANGYTF.

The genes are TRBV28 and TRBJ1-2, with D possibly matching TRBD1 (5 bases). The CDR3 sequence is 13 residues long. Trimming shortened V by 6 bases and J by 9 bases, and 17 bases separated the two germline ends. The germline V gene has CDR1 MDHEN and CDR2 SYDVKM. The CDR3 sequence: CASRPGLLRSYTF. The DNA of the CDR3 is TGTGCCAGCAGACCGGGACTTCTCCGGAGCTACACCTTC.

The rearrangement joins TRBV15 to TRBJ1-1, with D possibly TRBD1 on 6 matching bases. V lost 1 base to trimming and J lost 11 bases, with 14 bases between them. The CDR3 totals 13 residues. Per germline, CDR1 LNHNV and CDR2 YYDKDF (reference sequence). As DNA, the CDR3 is TGTGCCACCAGCAGAGGTGGACTTCAGGGGGCTTTCTTT. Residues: CATSRGGLQGAFF. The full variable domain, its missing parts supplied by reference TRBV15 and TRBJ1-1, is DAMVIQNPRYQVTQFGKPVTLSCSQTLNHNVMYWYQQKSSQAPKLLFHYYDKDFNNEADTPDNFQSRRPNTSFCFLDIRSPGLGDTAMYLCATSRGGLQGAFFGQGTRLTVV.

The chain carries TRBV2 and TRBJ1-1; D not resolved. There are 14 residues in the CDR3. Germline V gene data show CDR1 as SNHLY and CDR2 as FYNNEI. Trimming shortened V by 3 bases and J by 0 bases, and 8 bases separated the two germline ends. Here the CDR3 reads CASSDRVVNTEAFF. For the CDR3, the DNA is TGTGCCAGCAGTGATCGGGTGGTGAACACTGAAGCTTTCTTT.

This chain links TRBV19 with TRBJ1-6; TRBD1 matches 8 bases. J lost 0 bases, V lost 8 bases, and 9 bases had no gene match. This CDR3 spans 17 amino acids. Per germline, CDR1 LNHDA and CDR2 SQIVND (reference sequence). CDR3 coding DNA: TGTGCCAGTGACAGGGGACGAGGGAGCTCCTATAATTCACCCCTCCACTTT. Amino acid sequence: CASDRGRGSSYNSPLHF.

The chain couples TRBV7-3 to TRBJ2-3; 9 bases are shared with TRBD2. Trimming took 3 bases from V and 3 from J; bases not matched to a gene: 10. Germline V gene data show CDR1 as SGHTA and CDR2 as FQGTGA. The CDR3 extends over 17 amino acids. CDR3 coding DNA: TGTGCCAGCAGCTTTAGCCCAGCGGGAGGTGGGACAGATACGCAGTATTTT. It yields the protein CASSFSPAGGGTDTQYF.